This T cell receptor beta chain was retrieved from a study of HIV-infected patients and healthy controls. Whole-study findings and limits: With just sixteen HIV-infected individuals processed, the findings' generality was considered strongly limited.

Note on this clonotype: Its target is unknown.

This CDR3 has 17 residues. Germline lookup yields CDR1 DFQATT and CDR2 SNEGSKA (reference sequence). V was shortened by 0 bases and J by 8 bases, with 22 bases between the two germline ends. Antiretroviral therapy had run roughly three months, about 14 weeks, before follow-up blood collection. All unsorted peripheral T cells were captured because whole blood was used without fractionation. cDNA was made from about 510 ng RNA using alpha and beta constant primers. Using multiplexing indices, alpha and beta chain libraries were generated apart by chain-specific third strand synthesis. TCRdb recomputed calls from the 5' RACE reads with MiXCR, one row per CDR3 protein. This sample has some 4,000 distinct CDR3 sequences, with approximately 8.5% found just once.

The rearrangement links TRBV20-1 to TRBJ2-2; D unclear. Sequenced material: blood, taken during antiretroviral therapy. The sequence was obtained from an adult with HIV infection. DNA for the CDR3: TGCAGTGCTAGAGATCGATACGGATGGGCGGCAAAAGGGGAGCTGTTTTTT. Translated: CSARDRYGWAAKGELFF.